This TCR beta chain originates from a study of blood T cells in healthy people across ages. The study drew donors from healthy Caucasian individuals in Russia aged 6 to 90. Each sample had at least 6 million PBMCs isolated. Through a sample-barcoded 5' primer and a J-beta primer mix, a second PCR was run for roughly 6 to 12 cycles. A template-switch adaptor that had 12 random nucleotides put a tag on each cDNA molecule. TCRdb used MiXCR to reprocess the 5' RACE reads, holding one entry per CDR3 protein. Counted here are more than 800,000 distinct CDR3 sequences, around 45% occurring once; the ten biggest clones make up 15% to 20%. V was cut by 0 bases and J by 4 bases, with 9 bases left in between. There are 15 residues in the CDR3. Only a few counts were recorded for this clonotype.

The TCR originated in a woman in her fifties or sixties in good health. The sequencing input was blood. J is TRBJ2-2 and V is TRBV12-3 or TRBV12-4; D perhaps matches TRBD2 (7 bases). The CDR3 protein is CASSLAGGGTGELFF. CDR3 coding DNA: TGTGCCAGCAGTTTAGCGGGAGGGGGCACCGGGGAGCTGTTTTTT.